This record looks at one TCR beta chain sequence and its context. Its target is unknown. The data were obtained in a study of T cell clones after liver transplantation. Study in general: TCRbeta sequencing after a pre-transplant mixed lymphocyte reaction identified graft-donor-reactive clones, later tracked in post-transplant blood. Tolerant meant at least one year fully off immunosuppression without liver enzymes above twice normal.

This CDR3 spans 14 amino acids. Between the trimmed V and J ends, which lost 3 bases and 1 base, there was a span of 8 bases. The germline gives CDR1 SNHLY, CDR2 FYNNEI. Notes on the study in general: Circulating graft-donor-reactive CD4 TCRbeta sequences fell significantly post-transplant in 5 of 8 subjects. In a couple of subjects, few donor cells limited the measurable donor-reactive repertoire.

Produced via immunoSEQ multiplex PCR; TCRdb's table is partial and in-frame only. The table has tens of thousands of clones, around 70% seen once. Material: CD4+ T cells from blood, obtained at the approximately 16-month timepoint. This sequence joins TRBV2 and TRBJ2-3; no reliable D call. The source of this sequence is a human patient who received a liver transplant. Some T cells may trace back to the graft donor. The DNA of the CDR3 is TGTGCCAGCAGTGATTTCGCGGGCACAGATACGCAGTATTTT. Translation gives CASSDFAGTDTQYF. The whole variable domain, remainder taken from reference TRBV2 and TRBJ2-3, is EPEVTQTPSHQVTQMGQEVILRCVPISNHLYFYWYRQILGQKVEFLVSFYNNEISEKSEIFDDQFSVERPDGSNFTLKIRSTKLEDSAMYFCASSDFAGTDTQYFGPGTRLTVL.